Shown below are 12 T cell receptor beta chains from a single sample sequenced in a study of early T cells in non-severe SARS-CoV-2 infection. TCRdb called the 5' RACE reads again in MiXCR, with one record for every CDR3 protein. Among some 77,000 distinct CDR3 sequences listed, 16% were seen once. The specimen sequenced was whole blood. The origin of the receptors is an adult who was a healthcare worker with PCR-confirmed SARS-CoV-2 infection or an uninfected control (not recorded which).

The CDR3 DNA sequence: TGTGCCAGCAGCTTTCCCAGCGGGGATACGCAGTATTTT. Its protein product is CASSFPSGDTQYF. V gene TRBV13 combines with J gene TRBJ2-3; D may be TRBD2 (6 bases). The germline gives CDR1 PRHDT, CDR2 FYEKMQ (reference sequence). There are 13 residues in the CDR3. With 3 bases removed from V and 6 bases from J, the gap between germline ends came to 10 bases. Full variable domain (outside the CDR3, taken from reference TRBV13 and TRBJ2-3): AAGVIQSPRHLIKEKRETATLKCYPIPRHDTVYWYQQGPGQDPQFLISFYEKMQSDKGSIPDRFSAQQFSDYHSELNMSSLELGDSALYFCASSFPSGDTQYFGPGTRLTVL.

The V and J genes are TRBV3-1 and TRBJ2-1; D call uncertain. The CDR3 is made up of 13 amino acids. Trimming took off 4 bases at V and 9 bases at J, with 13 bases between the two ends. CDR1 is LGHDT, CDR2 YNNKEL, per germline (reference sequence). The CDR3 loop is CASSPALIGEQFF. DNA for the CDR3: TGTGCCAGCAGCCCCGCCCTCATAGGTGAGCAGTTCTTC.

This clonotype was observed a handful of times. The V and J genes are TRBV28 and TRBJ2-2; D gene unclear. In germline, CDR1 is MDHEN, CDR2 SYDVKM. The CDR3 is 12 residues long. Trimming removed 10 bases from V and 1 base from J, with 7 bases in between. The CDR3 DNA is TGTGCCACGCTCGGGAACACCGGGGAGCTGTTTTTT. It codes for CATLGNTGELFF. Variable domain in full (rest from reference TRBV28 and TRBJ2-2): DVKVTQSSRYLVKRTGEKVFLECVQDMDHENMFWYRQDPGLGLRLIYFSYDVKMKEKGDIPEGYSVSREKKERFSLILESASTNQTSMYLCATLGNTGELFFGEGSRLTVL.

This clonotype appeared a few times. The chain joins TRBV11-2 to TRBJ2-6; D is perhaps TRBD2 (6 bases). Germline V gene sequence: CDR1 SGHAT, CDR2 FQNNGV. The V end was cut by 6 bases, the J end by 2 bases, with 23 bases between. This CDR3 region has 19 residues. The CDR3 is CASSHPVAGYKAGANVLTF. In DNA form, the CDR3 reads TGTGCCAGCAGTCATCCGGTGGCGGGGTATAAGGCTGGGGCCAACGTCCTGACTTTC.

This sequence joins TRBV25-1 and TRBJ2-5; 7 bases align to TRBD2. V dropped 2 bases and J dropped 1; count of bases not matched to a gene: 7. Germline CDR1 reads MGHDK; CDR2 reads SYGVNS. The CDR3 spans 16 residues. DNA of the CDR3: TGTGCCAGCAGTGAACCCAAGACTAGCCCCCAAGAGACCCAGTACTTC. Protein: CASSEPKTSPQETQYF.

This clonotype was observed a handful of times. V and J are TRBV20-1 and TRBJ2-7; D gene unclear. This CDR3 contains 12 residues. CDR1 and CDR2 from the germline V gene are DFQATT and SNEGSKA (reference sequence). Trimming took 3 bases from V and 4 from J, leaving 10 bases between them. The CDR3 loop is CSARGLWYEQYF. The CDR3 DNA reads TGCAGTGCTAGGGGGTTGTGGTACGAGCAGTACTTC.

This clonotype was seen many times. The chain couples TRBV27 to TRBJ2-7, with D uncertain. Per germline, CDR1 MNHEY and CDR2 SMNVEV (reference sequence). The CDR3 covers 13 residues. The V and J ends lost 3 bases and 2 bases respectively, with 8 bases between them. As DNA, the CDR3 is TGTGCCAGCAGTTTGGCAGGCACCTACGAGCAGTACTTC. Translation: CASSLAGTYEQYF.

In this sample, this clonotype turned up once. J is TRBJ2-7 and V is TRBV4-1; 9 nucleotides align to TRBD1. With V trimmed by 2 bases and J by 5 bases, 10 bases remained unmatched. The CDR3 is made up of 16 amino acids. Germline-derived CDR1 and CDR2 are MGHRA and YSYEKL. The CDR3 DNA follows: TGCGCCAGCAGCCAACTATCCGTTACAGGGGGCGACGAGCAGTACTTC. Amino acid sequence: CASSQLSVTGGDEQYF.

The sample holds many counts of this clonotype. The chain joins TRBV3-1 to TRBJ2-7; D tentatively fits TRBD1 or TRBD2 (5 bases each). The CDR3 has 14 amino acids. The V gene's germline CDR1 is LGHDT and CDR2 YNNKEL (reference sequence). With 4 bases removed from V and 2 bases from J, the gap between germline ends came to 12 bases. Here the CDR3 reads CASSPGTSTYEQYF. As DNA, the CDR3 is TGTGCCAGCAGCCCCGGGACGTCAACCTACGAGCAGTACTTC.

Here the CDR3 DNA reads TGTGCCAGCAGCTTGGGGCGAGGGGCTCAGTTGAACACTGAAGCTTTCTTT. Amino acids: CASSLGRGAQLNTEAFF. V and J are TRBV7-9 and TRBJ1-1; D is perhaps TRBD1 (5 bases). This CDR3 is 17 amino acids long. Germline V lookup: CDR1 SEHNR, CDR2 FQNEAQ (reference sequence). Trimming took off 3 bases at V and 0 bases at J, with 17 bases between the two ends.

This clonotype was observed a few times. The CDR3 DNA reads as TGCAGCGTTGCGGACGGACACGGGGAGCTGTTTTTT. Protein sequence: CSVADGHGELFF. The gene calls are TRBV29-1 and TRBJ2-2; D might be TRBD1 (5 bases). This CDR3 comprises 12 residues. The germline V and J ends were trimmed by 4 bases and 7 bases, with 10 bases remaining between them. Per the germline V gene, CDR1 is SQVTM and CDR2 is ANQGSEA.

This clonotype was recorded a few times. The chain links TRBV7-9 to TRBJ2-1; 9 bases are shared with TRBD2. The germline V gene has CDR1 SEHNR and CDR2 FQNEAQ (reference sequence). The J segment lost 7 bases and the V segment lost 1 base, leaving 5 bases of the junction unmatched. This CDR3 contains 15 residues. The CDR3 spells CASSLVSGSGNEQFF. The CDR3 bases are TGTGCCAGCAGCTTAGTTAGCGGGAGCGGTAATGAGCAGTTCTTC.